One sample yielded the 27 T cell receptor beta chains listed below, sequenced in a study of early T cells in non-severe SARS-CoV-2 infection. TCRdb reprocessed the 5' RACE reads via MiXCR and lists one record per CDR3 protein. The profile shows 80,000 or so distinct CDR3 sequences, 11% to 15% of them singletons. Sequencing was carried out using whole blood. These receptors came from an adult who was a healthcare worker with PCR-confirmed SARS-CoV-2 infection or an uninfected control (not recorded which).

Ten or more counts support this clonotype. This chain connects TRBV7-2 to TRBJ2-2; the match to TRBD1 covers 9 bases. V gave up 5 bases and J gave up 4 bases; unmatched junction bases: 11. In germline, CDR1 is SGHTA, CDR2 FQGNSA. The CDR3 spans 17 residues. The chain's CDR3 is CASSPGQGKLGTGELFF. DNA of the CDR3: TGTGCCAGCAGCCCGGGACAGGGCAAGTTGGGCACCGGGGAGCTGTTTTTT.

The chain combines TRBV7-9 with TRBJ2-3; TRBD2 is a possible D gene (6 bases). CDR3 length: 16 amino acids. The germline CDR1 and CDR2 sequences are SEHNR and FQNEAQ (reference sequence). The V end lost 5 bases, the J end lost 1 base, and 16 bases lay between the germline ends. The CDR3 loop is CASSPTRDFRTDTQYF. The CDR3 coding sequence is TGTGCCAGCAGCCCGACCCGGGACTTCCGCACAGATACGCAGTATTTT.

This clonotype has a single count. Just one base apart from a much larger clone, this may be a read error. This chain links TRBV7-9 with TRBJ2-7, with 10 positions matching TRBD2. CDR3 length equals 19 residues. CDR1 and CDR2 (germline): SEHNR, FQNEAQ (reference sequence). Losses at the gene ends were 0 bases for V and 0 bases for J; bases not matched to a gene: 11. The CDR3 coding sequence is TGTGCCAGCAGCTTAGCGGGGGCTAGCGGGGGCCTCGGCTCCTACGAGCAGTACTTC. It specifies CASSLAGASGGLGSYEQYF.

The rearrangement links TRBV2 to TRBJ2-7; 10 bases fit TRBD1. V trimming: 6 bases; J trimming: 5 bases; junction bases outside the gene matches: 4. Germline V gene sequence: CDR1 SNHLY, CDR2 FYNNEI. The CDR3 extends over 13 amino acids. The CDR3 reads CASRTTGGNEQYF. CDR3 coding DNA: TGTGCCAGCAGGACGACAGGGGGCAACGAGCAGTACTTC. The whole variable domain, filled in from reference TRBV2 and TRBJ2-7, reads EPEVTQTPSHQVTQMGQEVILRCVPISNHLYFYWYRQILGQKVEFLVSFYNNEISEKSEIFDDQFSVERPDGSNFTLKIRSTKLEDSAMYFCASRTTGGNEQYFGPGTRLTVT.

V is TRBV29-1 and J is TRBJ2-1; possibly TRBD2 for D (5 bases). Per the germline V gene, CDR1 is SQVTM and CDR2 is ANQGSEA. The CDR3 is 16 amino acids. Trimming cost V 7 bases and J 1 base, with 20 bases left between them. CDR3 residues: CSAGGSHRGSYNEQFF. The DNA of the CDR3 is TGCAGCGCCGGAGGCTCCCACCGAGGGTCCTACAATGAGCAGTTCTTC.

V and J are TRBV12-3 or TRBV12-4 and TRBJ1-2; tentative D call: TRBD1 (5 bases). V was pared by 10 bases and J by 4 bases, with 16 bases between. The length of the CDR3 is 13 residues. The CDR3 region has the DNA TGTGCCACCACCCCCCGGGGCGGCTATGGCTACACCTTC. This gives the protein CATTPRGGYGYTF.

This clonotype was counted many times. The chain couples TRBV3-1 to TRBJ2-7; D unresolved. CDR1 is LGHDT, CDR2 YNNKEL, per germline (reference sequence). The CDR3 contains 13 residues. V dropped 4 bases and J dropped 2 bases, with 9 bases sitting between them. CDR3 in DNA: TGTGCCAGCAGCCCGACTGCGGCCTACGAGCAGTACTTC. Translating it yields CASSPTAAYEQYF.

The sample holds a few counts of this clonotype. The genes are TRBV10-3 and TRBJ2-7; 8 bases map to TRBD1. V was pared by 10 bases and J by 0 bases, with 8 bases of the junction left unmatched. Germline CDR1 and CDR2: ENHRY and SYGVKD. The CDR3 extends over 14 amino acids. CDR3 amino acids: CATEDRETSYEQYF. CDR3 nucleotide sequence: TGTGCCACGGAGGACAGGGAAACCTCCTACGAGCAGTACTTC.

The chain combines TRBV3-1 with TRBJ1-2; D ambiguous. V was trimmed by 1 base and J by 4 bases, leaving 4 bases between them. Germline lookup yields CDR1 LGHDT and CDR2 YNNKEL (reference sequence). CDR3 length: 12 amino acids. The CDR3 DNA sequence: TGTGCCAGCAGCCAAGGAGGCTATGGCTACACCTTC. This codes for CASSQGGYGYTF.

This sequence joins TRBV30 and TRBJ1-5; no clear D. The V end lost 3 bases, the J end lost 7 bases, and 13 bases lay between the germline ends. The CDR3 length is 13 residues. In germline, CDR1 is GTSNPN, CDR2 SVGIG (reference sequence). The chain's CDR3 is CAWRGKGAQPQHF. In nucleotides, the CDR3 is TGTGCCTGGAGGGGGAAGGGAGCCCAGCCCCAGCATTTT.

This clonotype was seen a few times. In DNA, the CDR3 is TGTGCCAGCAGTTTAGTGGCTGGGGCCAACGTCCTGACTTTC. Protein: CASSLVAGANVLTF. The rearrangement joins TRBV12-3 or TRBV12-4 to TRBJ2-6; D ambiguous. V lost 1 base and J lost 2, with 3 bases in between. CDR3 length: 14 amino acids.

This clonotype was detected only a few times. V is TRBV2 and J is TRBJ1-2; D remains unclear. The CDR3 covers 12 residues. CDR1 is SNHLY and CDR2 is FYNNEI in the germline V gene. Deletions cut 4 bases from V and 4 bases from J, with 7 bases between. The CDR3, as DNA: TGTGCCAGCAGTGCCGTCGGCTATGGCTACACCTTC. Translation gives CASSAVGYGYTF. The full variable domain, with the rest looked up from reference TRBV2 and TRBJ1-2, is EPEVTQTPSHQVTQMGQEVILRCVPISNHLYFYWYRQILGQKVEFLVSFYNNEISEKSEIFDDQFSVERPDGSNFTLKIRSTKLEDSAMYFCASSAVGYGYTFGSGTRLTVV.

This clonotype showed up just a few times. This chain joins TRBV5-4 and TRBJ1-1; possible D gene TRBD1, 5 bases. There are 16 residues in the CDR3. The germline V gene encodes CDR1 SGHNT and CDR2 YYREEE (reference sequence). V lost 0 bases and J 3 bases, leaving 15 bases between the germline ends. CDR3 in amino acids: CASSLGGSHRDTEAFF. The CDR3 region has the DNA TGTGCCAGCAGCTTGGGGGGCTCCCACCGGGACACTGAAGCTTTCTTT.

Concerning this clonotype itself: Germline and junction disagree at one end, which may indicate a read error. V is TRBV5-1 and J is TRBJ1-2; 12 bases match TRBD1. CDR3 length: 15 amino acids. CDR1 is SGHRS, CDR2 YFSETQ, per germline. The CDR3 here is CASSEGQGAKYGYTF. CDR3 DNA sequence: TGCGCCAGCAGCGAGGGACAGGGGGCTAAGTATGGCTACACCTTC.

This clonotype appeared a few times. This chain joins TRBV5-1 and TRBJ2-3; 12 nucleotides line up with TRBD2. The CDR3 is made up of 18 amino acids. Per germline, CDR1 SGHRS and CDR2 YFSETQ. V was pared by 1 base and J by 1 base, with 7 bases of the junction left unmatched. This CDR3 reads CASSLRLAGGPGTDTQYF. In DNA form, the CDR3 reads TGCGCCAGCAGCTTGCGTCTAGCGGGGGGGCCCGGCACAGATACGCAGTATTTT.

This clonotype showed up many times. The chain carries TRBV4-2 and TRBJ2-7; 10 bases fit TRBD1. The CDR3 runs to 14 residues. V lost 1 base, J lost 3 bases, and 0 bases stayed unmatched. Germline assignment: CDR1 LGHNA and CDR2 YNFKEQ. The CDR3 spells CASSQGDRGYEQYF. Here the CDR3 DNA reads TGTGCCAGCAGCCAAGGGGACAGGGGCTACGAGCAGTACTTC.

This clonotype occurred many times. The rearrangement links TRBV4-1 to TRBJ1-1; D gene ambiguous. V was cut by 1 base and J by 6 bases, with 12 bases left in between. The CDR3 contains 14 residues. CDR1 and CDR2 from the germline V gene are MGHRA and YSYEKL. For the CDR3, the DNA is TGCGCCAGCAGCCAAGGGTTTTTAGGACCTGAAGCTTTCTTT. The encoded protein is CASSQGFLGPEAFF.

There are many counts of this clonotype. The J gene is TRBJ2-1, the V gene TRBV9, with a weak D call TRBD2 (5 bases). The CDR3 consists of 13 residues. CDR1 is SGDLS and CDR2 is YYNGEE in the germline V gene. Trimming removed 6 bases at V and 4 bases at J, with 11 bases between. The CDR3 loop is CASNPPGYNEQFF. The CDR3, as DNA: TGTGCCAGCAACCCGCCGGGGTACAATGAGCAGTTCTTC. The complete variable domain, with remaining parts taken from reference TRBV9 and TRBJ2-1, reads DSGVTQTPKHLITATGQRVTLRCSPRSGDLSVYWYQQSLDQGLQFLIQYYNGEERAKGNILERFSAQQFPDLHSELNLSSLELGDSALYFCASNPPGYNEQFFGPGTRLTVL.

This clonotype was counted only a few times. The genes are TRBV2 and TRBJ2-5; possibly TRBD1 or TRBD2 for D (5 bases each). With 5 bases removed from V and 2 bases from J, the gap between germline ends came to 12 bases. This CDR3 spans 14 amino acids. CDR1 and CDR2 (germline): SNHLY, FYNNEI. The CDR3 loop is CASSPGRSQETQYF. The CDR3 bases are TGTGCCAGCAGTCCGGGACGCTCTCAAGAGACCCAGTACTTC.

V gene TRBV5-5 combines with J gene TRBJ1-2; D gene ambiguous. Germline assignment: CDR1 SGHKS and CDR2 YYEKEE (reference sequence). V was pared by 0 bases and J by 4 bases, with 10 bases between. The CDR3 spans 14 residues. CDR3 sequence reads: CASSLGAQVYGYTF. CDR3 nucleotide sequence: TGTGCCAGCAGCTTGGGGGCGCAGGTCTATGGCTACACCTTC.

In this sample, this clonotype turned up many times. The chain joins TRBV6-5 to TRBJ1-3; D is ambiguous. Germline V gives CDR1 MNHEY, CDR2 SVGAGI. Trimming took 5 bases from V and 0 from J, leaving 11 bases between them. CDR3 length: 15 residues. The CDR3 loop is CASSRTAISGNTIYF. DNA for the CDR3: TGTGCCAGCAGTCGTACAGCGATCTCTGGAAACACCATATATTTT.

This clonotype has a handful of counts. This sequence joins TRBV7-2 and TRBJ2-5, with 8 nucleotides matching TRBD2. The CDR3 totals 16 residues. In germline, CDR1 is SGHTA, CDR2 FQGNSA. The J segment lost 4 bases and the V segment lost 5 bases, leaving 12 bases of the junction unmatched. CDR3 coding DNA: TGTGCCAGCAGCCCAAGGGTCGGGGGGGCAGCAGAGACCCAGTACTTC. Its translation: CASSPRVGGAAETQYF. Full variable domain (rest looked up from reference TRBV7-2 and TRBJ2-5): GAGVSQSPSNKVTEKGKDVELRCDPISGHTALYWYRQSLGQGLEFLIYFQGNSAPDKSGLPSDRFSAERTGGSVSTLTIQRTQQEDSAVYLCASSPRVGGAAETQYFGPGTRLLVL.

This clonotype has ten or more counts. This sequence joins TRBV3-1 and TRBJ2-1, with 7 positions matching TRBD2. The CDR3 totals 14 residues. Germline-derived CDR1 and CDR2 are LGHDT and YNNKEL (reference sequence). The V gene end was trimmed by 4 bases and the J gene end by 9 bases; junction bases not matched to a gene: 9. DNA for the CDR3: TGTGCCAGCAGCCCGGGCCCGGTAGCGGGTGAGCAGTTCTTC. This codes for CASSPGPVAGEQFF.

The rearrangement links TRBV7-2 to TRBJ2-3; either TRBD1 or TRBD2 may fit D (6 bases each). Germline loops: CDR1 SGHTA, CDR2 FQGNSA. CDR3 length: 16 residues. V dropped 1 base and J dropped 2 bases, with 13 bases sitting between them. CDR3 nucleotides: TGTGCCAGCAGCTTAGGGAGGGGGGTCATCACAGATACGCAGTATTTT. Translating gives CASSLGRGVITDTQYF. Full variable domain (missing parts from reference TRBV7-2 and TRBJ2-3): GAGVSQSPSNKVTEKGKDVELRCDPISGHTALYWYRQSLGQGLEFLIYFQGNSAPDKSGLPSDRFSAERTGGSVSTLTIQRTQQEDSAVYLCASSLGRGVITDTQYFGPGTRLTVL.

The sample holds a few counts of this clonotype. The chain is built from TRBV20-1 and TRBJ2-1; D unclear. The ends were cut back, 1 base at V and 3 bases at J, with 10 bases in the middle. The CDR3 is 14 residues long. Germline CDR1 DFQATT, CDR2 SNEGSKA (reference sequence). CDR3 sequence (DNA): TGCAGTGCTAGAGGGCTCGGTTACTACAATGAGCAGTTCTTC. Translated, it gives CSARGLGYYNEQFF.

V usage is TRBV6-1 and J usage is TRBJ1-2; D might be TRBD1 (6 bases). Germline loops: CDR1 MNHNS, CDR2 SASEGT. CDR3 length equals 15 residues. Trimming pared 7 bases from V and 4 bases from J, leaving 19 bases between. This CDR3 reads CASTLTQGYSYGYTF. DNA of the CDR3: TGTGCCAGCACCCTGACCCAGGGGTATAGCTATGGCTACACCTTC.

This clonotype is a singleton in its sample. The V gene is TRBV20-1, the J gene TRBJ2-2, with 9 positions matching TRBD2. The CDR3 runs to 17 residues. Germline CDR1 reads DFQATT; CDR2 reads SNEGSKA (reference sequence). The V gene end was trimmed by 1 base and the J gene end by 3 bases; junction bases not matched to a gene: 9. The CDR3 here is CSARGWRVAGDTGELFF. As DNA, the CDR3 is TGCAGTGCTAGAGGGTGGAGGGTAGCGGGGGACACCGGGGAGCTGTTTTTT.